The next 22 T cell receptor beta chains were all read from a single sample in a study of PD-L1 blockade in urothelial cancer. TCRdb's table, derived via immunoSEQ multiplex PCR, lists solely in-frame clones and lacks some. Of tens of thousands of clones in the sample, 65% to 85% were seen once. The material sequenced was PBMCs, taken around atezolizumab (anti-PD-L1) treatment. The receptors originated from a man aged 55 to 70 with urothelial cancer.

CDR3: CASSEWGEVAKNIQYF. The CDR3 DNA reads as TGTGCCAGCAGTGAATGGGGCGAAGTAGCCAAAAACATTCAGTACTTC. The rearrangement joins TRBV6-1 to TRBJ2-4; a weak D match, TRBD1 (5 bases). Per germline, CDR1 MNHNS and CDR2 SASEGT. Trimming stripped 2 bases from V and 0 bases from J, with 11 bases between. The CDR3 spans 16 residues.

The genes are TRBV28 and TRBJ1-3; 7 bases align to TRBD1. Germline CDR1 is MDHEN and CDR2 is SYDVKM. Unmatched junction bases numbered 7, after V lost 6 bases and J lost 2 bases. The CDR3 spans 15 residues. The CDR3 sequence: CASSPPQGAGNTIYF. The CDR3 DNA follows: TGTGCCAGCAGCCCGCCCCAGGGGGCTGGAAACACCATATATTTT.

This chain connects TRBV5-4 to TRBJ2-3; 7 bases are shared with TRBD1. J gave up 1 base and V 0 bases, and 5 bases lay outside the gene matches. Germline V gene data show CDR1 as SGHNT and CDR2 as YYREEE (reference sequence). This CDR3 is 16 amino acids long. The CDR3 region is CASSLVRQGGTDTQYF. As DNA, the CDR3 is TGTGCCAGCAGCTTGGTGAGGCAGGGGGGCACAGATACGCAGTATTTT. The variable domain in full, with the rest retrieved from reference TRBV5-4 and TRBJ2-3, is ETGVTQSPTHLIKTRGQQVTLRCSSQSGHNTVSWYQQALGQGPQFIFQYYREEENGRGNFPPRFSGLQFPNYSSELNVNALELDDSALYLCASSLVRQGGTDTQYFGPGTRLTVL.

This chain links TRBV4-1 with TRBJ1-2; no clear D. V dropped 1 base and J dropped 5 bases, with 11 bases sitting between them. This CDR3 has 14 amino acids. CDR1 is MGHRA and CDR2 is YSYEKL in the germline V gene. This CDR3 reads CASSQGGGGYGYTF. The CDR3 bases are TGCGCCAGCAGCCAAGGGGGTGGAGGGTATGGCTACACCTTC.

This clone came up once. The genes are TRBV5-1 and TRBJ2-3; possibly TRBD2 for D (6 bases). The CDR3 length is 15 residues. V was shortened by 5 bases and J by 3 bases, with 16 bases between the two germline ends. Germline-derived CDR1 and CDR2 are SGHRS and YFSETQ. As DNA, the CDR3 is TGCGCCAGCAGGTCGCGGGGTTCCGAGACAGATACGCAGTATTTT. It yields the protein CASRSRGSETDTQYF.

This chain connects TRBV6-5 to TRBJ1-1; D call uncertain. This CDR3 is built from 13 residues. From germline, CDR1 is MNHEY and CDR2 SVGAGI. V was cut by 6 bases and J by 6 bases, with 14 bases left in between. The CDR3 coding sequence is TGTGCCAGCAGACGAGAACGGGGATCTGAAGCTTTCTTT. The encoded protein is CASRRERGSEAFF.

The J gene is TRBJ2-7, the V gene TRBV2; 8 bases fit TRBD2. This CDR3 region has 15 residues. Germline V gene lookup returns CDR1 SNHLY and CDR2 FYNNEI. The V and J ends lost 5 bases and 2 bases, in that order; junction bases with no gene match: 8. Written as DNA, the CDR3 is TGTGCCAGCAGTAAAGAGCGGGGGACCACCTACGAGCAGTACTTC. Translating gives CASSKERGTTYEQYF.

This rearrangement joins TRBV15 to TRBJ2-1, with D possibly TRBD1 on 5 matching bases. The CDR3 extends over 15 amino acids. The ends were cut back, 0 bases at V and 4 bases at J, with 10 bases in the middle. Looked up from germline, CDR1 is LNHNV and CDR2 is YYDKDF (reference sequence). CDR3 amino acids: CATSREAGQYNEQFF. In DNA form, the CDR3 reads TGTGCCACCAGCAGAGAGGCAGGGCAGTACAATGAGCAGTTCTTC.

V and J are TRBV4-1 and TRBJ1-2, with TRBD1 matching over 9 bases. There are 14 residues in the CDR3. V lost 5 bases, J lost 8 bases, and 9 bases stayed unmatched. The V gene's germline CDR1 is MGHRA and CDR2 YSYEKL. The DNA for the CDR3 is TGCGCCAGCAGCGCCAGGGGACAGGGATCCGGCTACACCTTC. Amino acids: CASSARGQGSGYTF.

The chain employs TRBV30 and TRBJ1-1, with D perhaps TRBD1 (6 bases). The germline V and J ends were trimmed by 4 bases and 1 base, with 10 bases remaining between them. CDR1 is GTSNPN and CDR2 is SVGIG in the germline V gene (reference sequence). This CDR3 region has 13 residues. The CDR3 bases are TGTGCCTGGATTTGGGGGCAGAACACTGAAGCTTTCTTT. Encoded protein: CAWIWGQNTEAFF.

The chain couples TRBV30 to TRBJ2-3, with 14 nucleotides matching TRBD2. The germline V gene encodes CDR1 GTSNPN and CDR2 SVGIG (reference sequence). This CDR3 comprises 16 residues. With V trimmed by 1 base and J by 4 bases, 4 bases remained unmatched. The CDR3 DNA follows: TGTGCCTGGAGTGCCGGGACTAGCGGGGGCGCAGATACGCAGTATTTT. Protein sequence: CAWSAGTSGGADTQYF.

The chain has TRBV2 and TRBJ1-1; perhaps TRBD1 as D (6 bases). The CDR3 contains 17 residues. Germline CDR1 reads SNHLY; CDR2 reads FYNNEI. V lost 3 bases, J lost 4 bases, and 21 bases lay in between. DNA of the CDR3: TGTGCCAGCAGTGACTTGGACAGTGATCCACAACGCACTGAAGCTTTCTTT. It specifies CASSDLDSDPQRTEAFF.

The chain is built from TRBV5-1 and TRBJ2-1, with a possible D match to TRBD1 (6 bases). The CDR3 is 15 residues long. Looked up from germline, CDR1 is SGHRS and CDR2 is YFSETQ. Trimming pared 4 bases from V and 6 bases from J, leaving 17 bases between. This chain's CDR3 is CASSPGDITGNEQFF. For the CDR3, the DNA is TGCGCCAGCAGCCCAGGGGACATAACTGGCAATGAGCAGTTCTTC. The full variable domain, rest sourced from reference TRBV5-1 and TRBJ2-1, is KAGVTQTPRYLIKTRGQQVTLSCSPISGHRSVSWYQQTPGQGLQFLFEYFSETQRNKGNFPGRFSGRQFSNSRSEMNVSTLELGDSALYLCASSPGDITGNEQFFGPGTRLTVL.

The chain combines TRBV5-1 with TRBJ2-7; D might be TRBD1 (7 bases). This CDR3 has 14 residues. V dropped 4 bases and J dropped 5 bases, with 16 bases sitting between them. The germline gives CDR1 SGHRS, CDR2 YFSETQ. The CDR3 coding sequence is TGCGCCAGCAGCGGGGGGACAGTGGGGGACGAGCAGTACTTC. It encodes CASSGGTVGDEQYF.

This chain joins TRBV28 and TRBJ2-1; 8 positions match TRBD1. The CDR3 contains 15 residues. J gave up 9 bases and V 3 bases, and 10 bases lay outside the gene matches. Germline values: CDR1 MDHEN, CDR2 SYDVKM. In DNA, the CDR3 is TGTGCCAGCAGTTTCCCCTCGGGACAGGTCCCTGAGCAGTTCTTC. It specifies CASSFPSGQVPEQFF.

The V gene is TRBV23-1, the J gene TRBJ2-5, with a possible D match to TRBD1 (6 bases). TRBV23-1 is flagged as an ORF with uncertain function. Trimming cost V 11 bases and J 4 bases, with 20 bases left between them. The CDR3 totals 14 residues. The CDR3 protein is CAPNPRTARETQYF. In nucleotides, the CDR3 is TGCGCCCCGAACCCCAGGACAGCAAGAGAGACCCAGTACTTC.

The V gene is TRBV19, the J gene TRBJ2-1; D is perhaps TRBD1 (5 bases). CDR1 is LNHDA and CDR2 is SQIVND in the germline V gene (reference sequence). The CDR3 is 12 amino acids. The V gene lost 1 base and the J gene lost 9 bases, with 7 bases spanning the gap. This CDR3 reads CASSIAGFEQFF. The CDR3 coding sequence is TGTGCCAGTAGTATAGCAGGGTTTGAGCAGTTCTTC.

The chain has TRBV7-3 and TRBJ2-1; possible D gene TRBD1, 6 bases. From germline, CDR1 is SGHTA and CDR2 FQGTGA. Trimming cost V 4 bases and J 9 bases, with 10 bases left between them. The CDR3 has 12 amino acids. CDR3: CASSSQGSEQFF. For the CDR3, the DNA is TGTGCCAGCAGCTCACAGGGATCTGAGCAGTTCTTC.

The CDR3 sequence: CATSREGLTGDAQPQHF. The CDR3, as DNA: TGTGCCACCAGCAGAGAGGGCTTGACAGGGGACGCGCAGCCCCAGCATTTT. This chain joins TRBV15 and TRBJ1-5, with 8 bases aligning to TRBD1. Germline V gives CDR1 LNHNV, CDR2 YYDKDF (reference sequence). V gave up 0 bases and J gave up 7 bases; unmatched junction bases: 11. This CDR3 spans 17 amino acids.

V usage is TRBV19 and J usage is TRBJ2-1; a weak D match, TRBD2 (8 bases). V was shortened by 8 bases and J by 1 base, with 21 bases between the two germline ends. The length of the CDR3 is 17 residues. Germline V CDR1 and CDR2: LNHDA, SQIVND (reference sequence). The DNA for the CDR3 is TGTGCCAGTGTAGGGGGCGGGGGGTCGATTTCCTACAATGAGCAGTTCTTC. It codes for CASVGGGGSISYNEQFF.

This clone showed up just once. This rearrangement joins TRBV28 to TRBJ1-1, with 8 nucleotides matching TRBD1. Germline V CDR1 and CDR2: MDHEN, SYDVKM. The CDR3 is 19 residues long. The J segment lost 1 base and the V segment lost 1 base, leaving 14 bases of the junction unmatched. The CDR3: CASSLSSWAGGIGNTEAFF. DNA for the CDR3: TGTGCCAGCAGTTTATCTTCGTGGGCAGGGGGCATAGGGAACACTGAAGCTTTCTTT. Drawing the rest from reference TRBV28 and TRBJ1-1, the complete variable domain is DVKVTQSSRYLVKRTGEKVFLECVQDMDHENMFWYRQDPGLGLRLIYFSYDVKMKEKGDIPEGYSVSREKKERFSLILESASTNQTSMYLCASSLSSWAGGIGNTEAFFGQGTRLTVV.

As for this clone: It is unclear where the CDR3 begins or ends on the DNA, so no DNA is shown, and the CDR3 is as TCRdb lists it. The V and J genes are TRBV29-1 and TRBJ2-7; TRBD1 is the table's D call, not checked against the DNA. From germline, CDR1 is SQVTM and CDR2 ANQGSEA. Termini included, the CDR3 measures 13 amino acids. The CDR3 sequence is CSAVGAGAPGEYF.